Listed below are T cell receptor beta chains from one sample, sequenced in a study of T cell repertoires in cytomegalovirus infection. What these receptors recognize is not known. From the reads, TCRdb called clonotypes with MiXCR, one entry per CDR3 protein. Of hundreds of thousands of distinct CDR3 sequences in the sample, more than 40% were seen once. This material consisted of cultured PBMCs, taken from culture after CMV antigen stimulation. These receptors all stem from a human donor in good health (CMV status not recorded). Some clones in this sample may be carry-over from other donors' samples. Both conserved end residues are part of each CDR3. The D gene is left open where the match is weak. A row's size may be missing; if present it is once, few, many or a size class.

>TRBV29-1|TRBD2|TRBJ2-1|.
CSASPGLAGGRDEQFF
TGCAGCGCTTCCCCGGGACTAGCGGGGGGCAGGGATGAGCAGTTCTTC
>TRBV7-9|.|TRBJ1-3|.
CASARGGNTIYF
TGTGCCAGCGCCAGGGGCGGAAACACCATATATTTT
>TRBV19|.|TRBJ1-5|.
CASSEIKGTRGQPQHF
TGTGCCAGTAGTGAAATTAAGGGGACCCGGGGACAGCCCCAGCATTTT
>TRBV7-8|.|TRBJ1-4|.
CASSLVGSYRTNEKLFF
TGTGCCAGCAGCTTAGTTGGCAGCTATAGAACTAATGAAAAACTGTTTTTT
>TRBV20-1|.|TRBJ2-1|.
CSASQSHNRPNEQFF
TGCAGTGCTAGTCAAAGCCACAACCGCCCCAATGAGCAGTTCTTC
>TRBV20-1|TRBD2|TRBJ2-7|once
CSASLKGGSGVEQYF
TGCAGTGCTAGCCTTAAGGGGGGTAGCGGGGTTGAGCAGTACTTC
>TRBV7-2|.|TRBJ2-7|many
CASSSESPLSISQYF
TGTGCCAGCAGCTCGGAATCCCCCCTCAGTATCTCGCAGTACTTC
>TRBV7-2|.|TRBJ2-7|few
CASSLDYSYYEQYF
TGTGCCAGCAGCTTAGACTACTCGTACTACGAGCAGTACTTC
>TRBV19|.|TRBJ2-7|.
CATTPGRAYEQYF
TGTGCCACTACCCCCGGGAGAGCCTACGAGCAGTACTTC
>TRBV4-3|.|TRBJ1-6|.
CASSQDFRQGQPPLHF
TGCGCCAGCAGCCAAGATTTTCGGCAGGGGCAGCCACCCCTCCACTTT
>TRBV27|.|TRBJ2-7|once
CASSNRIGEQYF
TGTGCCAGCAGTAACAGGATCGGCGAGCAGTACTTC
>TRBV6-8|.|TRBJ2-1|.
CASGEGVTQFF
TGTGCCAGCGGGGAGGGGGTAACCCAGTTCTTC
>TRBV7-8|.|TRBJ2-7|.
CASSLVGGRWGEQYF
TGTGCCAGCAGCTTAGTGGGAGGCCGTTGGGGCGAGCAGTACTTC
>TRBV11-1|TRBD1|TRBJ1-1|.
CASSLWDRDTEAFF
TGTGCCAGCAGCTTGTGGGACAGGGACACTGAAGCTTTCTTT
>TRBV23-1|TRBD2|TRBJ2-3|few
CASSQTSGGGTDTQYF
TGCGCCAGCAGTCAAACGTCGGGAGGGGGCACAGATACGCAGTATTTT
>TRBV10-3|.|TRBJ1-6|.
CAISERGADYNSPLHF
TGTGCCATCAGTGAGAGAGGGGCTGACTATAATTCACCCCTCCACTTT
>TRBV7-8|TRBD2|TRBJ2-7|few
CASSSTSGMDYEQYF
TGTGCCAGCAGTTCGACTAGCGGCATGGACTACGAGCAGTACTTC
>TRBV7-3|.|TRBJ1-5|.
CASSGQNHQPQHF
TGTGCCAGCAGTGGACAGAATCATCAGCCCCAGCATTTT
>TRBV7-6|.|TRBJ1-6|few
CASSLIAPGPDNSPLHF
TGTGCCAGCAGCTTAATTGCCCCGGGTCCTGATAATTCACCCCTCCACTTT
>TRBV7-2|TRBD1|TRBJ2-7|few
CASSLVGTVGRYEQYF
TGTGCCAGCAGCTTAGTAGGGACAGTTGGTAGGTACGAGCAGTACTTC
>TRBV7-2|.|TRBJ2-2|few
CASRPGLPGELFF
TGTGCCAGCCGGCCGGGACTTCCCGGGGAGCTGTTTTTT
>TRBV7-2|.|TRBJ2-1|.
CASLRDRQGGYNEQFF
TGTGCCAGCTTACGCGACCGCCAAGGGGGCTACAATGAGCAGTTCTTC
>TRBV12-3/TRBV12-4|.|TRBJ2-3|once
CASSPSEGGGTDTQYF
TGTGCCAGCAGTCCCTCGGAGGGGGGCGGCACAGATACGCAGTATTTT
>TRBV7-6|TRBD1|TRBJ1-6|few
CASSVTGYNSPLHF
TGTGCCAGCAGCGTGACAGGGTATAATTCACCCCTCCACTTT
>TRBV19|.|TRBJ2-3|.
CASSIEGVYTDTQYF
TGTGCCAGTAGTATAGAGGGGGTTTACACAGATACGCAGTATTTT
>TRBV7-8|.|TRBJ1-1|.
CASRPFNTEAFF
TGTGCCAGCAGACCATTTAACACTGAAGCTTTCTTT
>TRBV11-2|.|TRBJ1-1|.
CASTLRWDSTEAFF
TGTGCCAGCACCTTACGGTGGGATAGCACTGAAGCTTTCTTT
>TRBV7-6|TRBD2|TRBJ2-1|.
CASSQMGLAGGNEQFF
TGTGCCAGCAGCCAGATGGGGTTAGCGGGAGGGAATGAGCAGTTCTTC
>TRBV7-8|TRBD1|TRBJ2-5|.
CASSRTGQGGEETQYF
TGTGCCAGCAGTCGGACGGGACAGGGAGGGGAAGAGACCCAGTACTTC
>TRBV4-1|.|TRBJ1-2|few
CASSLLGEADYGYTF
TGCGCCAGCAGCCTTCTGGGGGAGGCTGACTATGGCTACACCTTC
>TRBV7-6|.|TRBJ2-2|.
CASSALALPNTGELFF
TGTGCCAGCAGCGCTCTAGCCCTCCCAAACACCGGGGAGCTGTTTTTT
>TRBV7-9|.|TRBJ2-1|.
CASSSGIRGAGEQFF
TGTGCCAGCAGCTCGGGAATAAGAGGGGCCGGTGAGCAGTTCTTC
>TRBV6-1|TRBD2|TRBJ2-5|.
CAVGGLSYQETQYF
TGTGCGGTCGGGGGACTATCGTACCAAGAGACCCAGTACTTC
>TRBV7-2|TRBD2|TRBJ2-1|many
CASSPRLAGNNEQFF
TGTGCCAGCAGCCCACGACTAGCGGGGAACAATGAGCAGTTCTTC
>TRBV5-7|TRBD1|TRBJ1-5|few
CATKTQGASNQPQHF
TGTGCCACTAAAACTCAGGGGGCAAGCAATCAGCCCCAGCATTTT
>TRBV10-3|.|TRBJ1-1|.
CAISDFEGQARAFF
TGTGCCATCAGTGACTTCGAGGGCCAGGCACGGGCTTTCTTT
>TRBV7-2|.|TRBJ2-1|few
CASSPRFSTNYNEQFF
TGTGCCAGCAGCCCCAGGTTCTCCACCAACTACAATGAGCAGTTCTTC
>TRBV5-1|.|TRBJ2-3|.
CASSPRTVTSTDTQYF
TGCGCCAGCAGTCCACGGACCGTAACCAGCACAGATACGCAGTATTTT
>TRBV7-8|.|TRBJ2-7|few
CASSPDPEYEQYF
TGTGCCAGCAGCCCGGACCCAGAATACGAGCAGTACTTC
>TRBV29-1|.|TRBJ1-1|few
CSGGPYTEAFF
TGCAGCGGCGGGCCCTACACTGAAGCTTTCTTT
>TRBV27|.|TRBJ1-6|.
CASSFYRNNSPLHF
TGTGCCAGCAGTTTTTACAGAAATAATTCACCCCTCCACTTT
>TRBV7-2|.|TRBJ2-5|many
CASSSRQETQYF
TGTGCCAGCAGCTCGAGACAAGAGACCCAGTACTTC
>TRBV20-1|.|TRBJ2-4|.
CSASALEWGNIQYF
TGCAGTGCTAGTGCCCTAGAGTGGGGAAACATTCAGTACTTC
>TRBV7-8|.|TRBJ2-2|many
CASSNMALAEAGELFF
TGTGCCAGCAGCAATATGGCCCTTGCGGAGGCCGGGGAGCTGTTTTTT
>TRBV20-1|.|TRBJ1-2|once
CSADRQQAAVGYTF
TGCAGTGCAGACAGGCAACAGGCGGCGGTTGGCTACACCTTC
>TRBV7-2|.|TRBJ1-2|.
CASSLPLSGGYTF
TGTGCCAGCAGCTTACCGCTGTCTGGGGGCTACACCTTC
>TRBV12-3/TRBV12-4|TRBD2|TRBJ2-2|.
CASNFGGAGGELFF
TGTGCCAGCAACTTCGGGGGGGCGGGCGGGGAGCTGTTTTTT
>TRBV5-1|.|TRBJ2-1|.
CASTLDYNEQFF
TGCGCCAGCACCTTAGATTACAATGAGCAGTTCTTC
>TRBV12-3/TRBV12-4|.|TRBJ2-3|few
CASSPDFLTQYF
TGTGCCAGCAGCCCCGACTTCCTTACGCAGTATTTT
>TRBV7-9|TRBD1|TRBJ2-1|few
CASSWRTGPHEQFF
TGTGCCAGCAGCTGGAGGACAGGACCCCATGAGCAGTTCTTC
>TRBV4-2|.|TRBJ2-3|.
CASSQDGPGTDTQYF
TGTGCCAGCAGCCAAGATGGGCCGGGGACAGATACGCAGTATTTT
>TRBV20-1|TRBD2|TRBJ2-2|once
CSARVAGVNTGELFF
TGCAGTGCTAGAGTAGCGGGGGTTAACACCGGGGAGCTGTTTTTT
>TRBV7-2|.|TRBJ2-1|.
CASSFGIGGQVNEQFF
TGTGCCAGCAGCTTCGGTATAGGGGGGCAGGTAAATGAGCAGTTCTTC
>TRBV7-9|TRBD2|TRBJ2-1|few
CASSKRETSGYNEQFF
TGTGCCAGCAGCAAAAGGGAGACTAGCGGTTACAATGAGCAGTTCTTC
>TRBV11-3|.|TRBJ2-5|.
CASSLGTSYQETQYF
TGTGCCAGCAGCTTAGGGACATCGTACCAAGAGACCCAGTACTTC
>TRBV7-3|TRBD2|TRBJ2-1|.
CASSQGLAREQFF
TGTGCCAGCAGCCAGGGACTAGCGCGTGAGCAGTTCTTC
>TRBV7-2|.|TRBJ2-1|many
CASSLASVYNEQFF
TGTGCCAGCAGCTTAGCGTCTGTCTACAATGAGCAGTTCTTC
>TRBV11-2|TRBD1|TRBJ1-1|few
CASSWDDRGTEAFF
TGTGCCAGCAGCTGGGACGACAGGGGCACTGAAGCTTTCTTT
>TRBV5-1|TRBD2|TRBJ2-7|.
CASSLGGLAGFGDEQYF
TGCGCCAGCAGCTTGGGGGGACTAGCGGGATTTGGGGACGAGCAGTACTTC